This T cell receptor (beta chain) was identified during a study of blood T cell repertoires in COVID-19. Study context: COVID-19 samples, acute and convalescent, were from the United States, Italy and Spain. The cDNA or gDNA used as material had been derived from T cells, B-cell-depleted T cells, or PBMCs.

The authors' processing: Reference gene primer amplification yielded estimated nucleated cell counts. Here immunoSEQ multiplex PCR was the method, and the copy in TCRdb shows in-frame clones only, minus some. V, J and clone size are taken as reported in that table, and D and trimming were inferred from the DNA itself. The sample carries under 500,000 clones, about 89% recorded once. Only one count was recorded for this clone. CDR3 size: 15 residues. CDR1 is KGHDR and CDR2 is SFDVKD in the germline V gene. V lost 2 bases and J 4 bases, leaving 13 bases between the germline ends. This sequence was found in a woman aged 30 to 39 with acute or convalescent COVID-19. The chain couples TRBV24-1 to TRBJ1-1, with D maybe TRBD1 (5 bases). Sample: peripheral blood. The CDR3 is CATSDSQGPVTEAFF. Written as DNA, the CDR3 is TGTGCCACCAGTGATTCCCAGGGTCCGGTCACTGAAGCTTTCTTT.